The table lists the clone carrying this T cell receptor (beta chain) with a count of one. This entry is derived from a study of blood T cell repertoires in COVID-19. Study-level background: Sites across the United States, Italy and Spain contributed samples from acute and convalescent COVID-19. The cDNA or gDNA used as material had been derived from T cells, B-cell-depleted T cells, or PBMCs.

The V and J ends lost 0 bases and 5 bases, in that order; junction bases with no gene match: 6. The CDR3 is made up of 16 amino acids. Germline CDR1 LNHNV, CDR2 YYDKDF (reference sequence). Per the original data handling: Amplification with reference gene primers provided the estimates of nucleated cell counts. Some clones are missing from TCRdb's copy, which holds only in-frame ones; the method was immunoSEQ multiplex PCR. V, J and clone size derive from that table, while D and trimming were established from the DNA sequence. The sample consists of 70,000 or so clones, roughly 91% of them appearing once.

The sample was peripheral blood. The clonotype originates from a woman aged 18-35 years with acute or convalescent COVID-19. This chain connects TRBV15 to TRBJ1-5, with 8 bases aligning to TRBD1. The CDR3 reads CATSRDTRGLYQPQHF. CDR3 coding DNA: TGTGCCACCAGCAGAGATACCAGGGGGCTCTATCAGCCCCAGCATTTT.